This TCR beta chain stems from a study of T cells in Graves' hyperthyroidism and ophthalmopathy. Patients aged 18 to 65 had newly diagnosed hyperthyroidism that had lasted under 2 months. Exclusion of patients followed from uncontrolled infection, other autoimmune disease, pregnancy or lactation. This CDR3 region has 15 residues. V shed 4 bases and J 1 base; nucleotides not matched to a gene: 6. CDR1 is ENHRY and CDR2 is SYGVKD in the germline V gene. The source material, RNA transcripts, was used to amplify TCR beta CDR3 regions. Carried out on the TCR CDR3, a first-round RT-PCR used the HTBI primer set. One entry per CDR3 protein results from TCRdb running MiXCR on the multiplex PCR reads. The data show approximately 560,000 distinct CDR3 sequences, about 43% seen once.

The sample comprised peripheral blood or thyroid tissue (not recorded which). The J gene is TRBJ1-1, the V gene TRBV10-3, with 7 bases lining up with TRBD1. The TCR originated in a woman aged 18-29 years with Graves' hyperthyroidism. The CDR3 region is CAISVGTARNTEAFF. The CDR3 nucleotides read TGTGCCATCAGTGTCGGGACAGCTAGGAACACTGAAGCTTTCTTT.